This T cell receptor beta chain was identified during a study of blood T cell repertoires in COVID-19. About the study: Samples representing acute and convalescent COVID-19 were sourced from the United States, Italy and Spain.

The assay was immunoSEQ multiplex PCR, and TCRdb's table has in-frame clones only and misses some. The top ten clones hold over 5.5% of a sample with a few hundred thousand clones, 70% to 90% of them seen once. The CDR3 runs to 15 residues. V shed 1 base, J shed 4 bases, and the junction held 3 bases outside the gene matches. Germline V gives CDR1 GTSNPN, CDR2 SVGIG (reference sequence). The specimen sequenced was peripheral blood. The origin of this receptor is a woman aged 45 to 65 with COVID-19, enrolled during active disease. This chain uses TRBV30 with TRBJ2-1, with 11 bases matching TRBD2. CDR3 amino acids: CAWSGGTSGYNEQFF. CDR3 bases: TGTGCCTGGAGTGGCGGGACTAGCGGATACAATGAGCAGTTCTTC.